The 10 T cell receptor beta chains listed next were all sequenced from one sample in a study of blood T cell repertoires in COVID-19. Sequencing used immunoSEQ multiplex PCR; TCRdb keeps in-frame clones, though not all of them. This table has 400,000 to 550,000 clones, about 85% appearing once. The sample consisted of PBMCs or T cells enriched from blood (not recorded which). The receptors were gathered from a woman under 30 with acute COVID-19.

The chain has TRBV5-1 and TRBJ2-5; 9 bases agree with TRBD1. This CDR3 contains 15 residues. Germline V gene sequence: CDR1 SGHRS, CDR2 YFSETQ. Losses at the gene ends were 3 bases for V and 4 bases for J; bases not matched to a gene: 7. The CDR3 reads CASSWNRGQVETQYF. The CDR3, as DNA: TGCGCCAGCAGCTGGAACAGGGGGCAGGTAGAGACCCAGTACTTC.

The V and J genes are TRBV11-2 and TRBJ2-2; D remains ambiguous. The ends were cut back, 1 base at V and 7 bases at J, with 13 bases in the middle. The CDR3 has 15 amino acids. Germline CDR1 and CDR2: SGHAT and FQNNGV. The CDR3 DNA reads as TGTGCCAGCAGCTTAGCTAACCCAGGCGTCGGGGAGCTGTTTTTT. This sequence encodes CASSLANPGVGELFF. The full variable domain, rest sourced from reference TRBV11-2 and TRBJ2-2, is EAGVAQSPRYKIIEKRQSVAFWCNPISGHATLYWYQQILGQGPKLLIQFQNNGVVDDSQLPKDRFSAERLKGVDSTLKIQPAKLEDSAVYLCASSLANPGVGELFFGEGSRLTVL.

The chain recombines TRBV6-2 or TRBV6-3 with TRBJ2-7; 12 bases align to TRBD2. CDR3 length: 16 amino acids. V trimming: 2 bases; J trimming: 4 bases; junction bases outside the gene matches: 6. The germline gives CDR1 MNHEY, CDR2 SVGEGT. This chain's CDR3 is CASSYTRLAGAYEQYF. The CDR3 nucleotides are TGTGCCAGCAGTTACACGAGACTAGCGGGAGCGTACGAGCAGTACTTC.

CDR3 DNA sequence: TGCAGCGTTGAAGGGGGGCTAGGGGAAAAACTGTTTTTT. Protein: CSVEGGLGEKLFF. The chain combines TRBV29-1 with TRBJ1-4; perhaps TRBD1 as D (6 bases). Deletions cut 1 base from V and 8 bases from J, with 11 bases between. CDR3 size: 13 residues. Germline V CDR1 and CDR2: SQVTM, ANQGSEA.

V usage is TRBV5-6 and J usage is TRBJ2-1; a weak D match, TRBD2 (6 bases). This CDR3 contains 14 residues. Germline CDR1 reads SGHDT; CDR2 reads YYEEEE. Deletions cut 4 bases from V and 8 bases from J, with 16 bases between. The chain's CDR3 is CASSRLEIEDEQFF. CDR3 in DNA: TGTGCCAGCAGCCGACTAGAAATCGAGGATGAGCAGTTCTTC.

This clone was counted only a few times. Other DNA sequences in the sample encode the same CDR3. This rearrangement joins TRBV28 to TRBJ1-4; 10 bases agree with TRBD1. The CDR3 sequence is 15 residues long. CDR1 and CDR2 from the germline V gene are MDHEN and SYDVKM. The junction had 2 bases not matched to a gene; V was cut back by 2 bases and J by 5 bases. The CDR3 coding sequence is TGTGCCAGCAGTTTACCGGGACAGGGGAATGAAAAACTGTTTTTT. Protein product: CASSLPGQGNEKLFF. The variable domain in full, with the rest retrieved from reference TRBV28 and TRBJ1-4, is DVKVTQSSRYLVKRTGEKVFLECVQDMDHENMFWYRQDPGLGLRLIYFSYDVKMKEKGDIPEGYSVSREKKERFSLILESASTNQTSMYLCASSLPGQGNEKLFFGSGTQLSVL.

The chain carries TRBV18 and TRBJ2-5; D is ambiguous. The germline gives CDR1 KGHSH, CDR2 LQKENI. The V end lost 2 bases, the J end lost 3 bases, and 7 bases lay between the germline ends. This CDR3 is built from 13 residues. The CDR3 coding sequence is TGTGCCAGCTCACCAGTCCCAGAAGAGACCCAGTACTTC. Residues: CASSPVPEETQYF.

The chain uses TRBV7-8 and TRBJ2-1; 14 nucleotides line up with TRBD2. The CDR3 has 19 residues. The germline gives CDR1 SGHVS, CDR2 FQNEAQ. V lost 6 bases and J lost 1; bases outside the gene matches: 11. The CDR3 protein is CASSSTGLAGVGSYNEQFF. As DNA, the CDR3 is TGTGCCAGCAGTTCGACGGGACTAGCGGGAGTCGGATCCTACAATGAGCAGTTCTTC.

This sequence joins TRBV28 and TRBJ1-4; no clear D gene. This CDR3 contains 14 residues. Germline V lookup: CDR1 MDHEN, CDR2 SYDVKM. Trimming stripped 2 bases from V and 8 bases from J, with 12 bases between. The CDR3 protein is CASSLGSLWEKLFF. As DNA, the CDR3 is TGTGCCAGCAGTTTAGGTAGTCTATGGGAAAAACTGTTTTTT.

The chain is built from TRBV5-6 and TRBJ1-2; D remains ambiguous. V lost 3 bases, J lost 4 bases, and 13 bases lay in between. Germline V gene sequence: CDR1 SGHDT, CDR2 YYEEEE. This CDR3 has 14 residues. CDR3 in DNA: TGTGCCAGCAGCTCAGTATTTTCTTTCTATGGCTACACCTTC. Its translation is CASSSVFSFYGYTF.